This TCR beta chain was recovered during a study of control samples from healthy donors and cancer patients. TCRdb's copy holds only in-frame clones and misses some; the assay was immunoSEQ multiplex PCR. The sample yields tens of thousands of clones, approximately 90% seen once. Germline V gives CDR1 KGHSH, CDR2 LQKENI. Trimming took 3 bases from V and 4 from J; bases not matched to a gene: 8. The CDR3 consists of 15 residues. This clone was observed many times. V usage is TRBV18 and J usage is TRBJ1-2, with 7 bases identical to TRBD1. The clonotype was recovered from a woman in her 70s in good health. Sequencing used blood. CDR3 in amino acids: CASSPEQGMGYGYTF. CDR3 coding DNA: TGTGCCAGCTCACCCGAACAGGGGATGGGCTATGGCTACACCTTC. Variable domain in full (rest from reference TRBV18 and TRBJ1-2): NAGVMQNPRHLVRRRGQEARLRCSPMKGHSHVYWYRQLPEEGLKFMVYLQKENIIDESGMPKERFSAEFPKEGPSILRIQQVVRGDSAAYFCASSPEQGMGYGYTFGSGTRLTVV.